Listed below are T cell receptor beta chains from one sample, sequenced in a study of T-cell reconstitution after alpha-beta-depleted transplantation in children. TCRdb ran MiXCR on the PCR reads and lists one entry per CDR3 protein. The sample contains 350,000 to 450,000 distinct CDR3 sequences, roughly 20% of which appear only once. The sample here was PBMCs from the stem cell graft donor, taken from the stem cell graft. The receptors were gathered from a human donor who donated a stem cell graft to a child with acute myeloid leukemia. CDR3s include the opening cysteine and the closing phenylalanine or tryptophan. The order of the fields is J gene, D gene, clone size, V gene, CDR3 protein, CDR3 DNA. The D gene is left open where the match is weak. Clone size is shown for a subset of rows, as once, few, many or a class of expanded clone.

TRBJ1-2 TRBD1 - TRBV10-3 CAISPNADRAESYTF TGTGCCATCAGCCCCAACGCGGACAGGGCGGAGAGCTACACCTTC
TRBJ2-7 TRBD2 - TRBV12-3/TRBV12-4 CASSRTSGRAYEQYF TGTGCCAGCAGTCGGACTAGCGGGAGGGCCTACGAGCAGTACTTC
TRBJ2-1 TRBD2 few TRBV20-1 CSLAAGLAGYTEQFF TGCAGCCTCGCAGCCGGCCTAGCGGGGTACACTGAGCAGTTCTTC
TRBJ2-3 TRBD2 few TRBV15 CATSRVAGGRSVTDTQYF TGTGCCACCAGCAGAGTGGCGGGAGGGAGGAGTGTCACAGATACGCAGTATTTT
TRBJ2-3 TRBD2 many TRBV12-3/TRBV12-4 CASSARAGIVSDTQYF TGTGCCAGCAGTGCTAGAGCGGGAATCGTATCAGATACGCAGTATTTT
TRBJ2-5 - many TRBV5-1 CASSLDRETQYF TGCGCCAGCAGCCTTGACAGAGAGACCCAGTACTTC
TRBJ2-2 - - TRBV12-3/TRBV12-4 CASSLEVRHTGELFF TGTGCCAGCAGTTTAGAGGTTCGGCACACCGGGGAGCTGTTTTTT
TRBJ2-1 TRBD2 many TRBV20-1 CSARDFTSGSGEQFF TGCAGTGCTAGAGATTTCACTAGCGGGAGCGGTGAGCAGTTCTTC
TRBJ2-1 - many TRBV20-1 CSARDTFSSYNEQFF TGCAGTGCTAGAGATACATTCAGTTCCTACAATGAGCAGTTCTTC
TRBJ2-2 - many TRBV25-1 CASSELGTRGPNTGELFF TGTGCCAGCAGTGAATTGGGGACAAGGGGACCGAACACCGGGGAGCTGTTTTTT
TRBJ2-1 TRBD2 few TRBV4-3 CASSQGVAGGFGYNEQFF TGCGCCAGCAGCCAAGGGGTAGCGGGAGGGTTTGGGTACAATGAGCAGTTCTTC
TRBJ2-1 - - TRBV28 CASSPGTPHEQFF TGTGCCAGCAGCCCCGGGACTCCCCATGAGCAGTTCTTC
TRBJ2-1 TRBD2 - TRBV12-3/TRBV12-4 CASSQTGLAGLSEQFF TGTGCCAGCAGCCAAACGGGACTAGCGGGATTGAGTGAGCAGTTCTTC
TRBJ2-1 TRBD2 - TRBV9 CASSVGVSGSLGEQFF TGTGCCAGCAGCGTAGGGGTTAGCGGGAGTCTGGGTGAGCAGTTCTTC
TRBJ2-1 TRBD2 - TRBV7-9 CASSLGGASGYNEQFF TGTGCCAGCAGCTTAGGAGGGGCTAGCGGCTACAATGAGCAGTTCTTC
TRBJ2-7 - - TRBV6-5 CASSYSYSFSYEQYF TGTGCCAGCAGTTACTCATACAGTTTTTCCTACGAGCAGTACTTC
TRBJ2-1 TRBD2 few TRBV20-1 CSARDVERGSYNEQFF TGCAGTGCTAGAGATGTGGAGCGGGGGTCCTACAATGAGCAGTTCTTC
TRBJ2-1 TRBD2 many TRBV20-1 CSARGKLAGSGNNEQFF TGCAGTGCTAGAGGGAAACTAGCGGGAAGCGGGAACAATGAGCAGTTCTTC
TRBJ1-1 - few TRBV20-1 CSALLIDRYTKAFF TGCAGTGCCCTATTAATCGACAGATACACTAAAGCTTTCTTT
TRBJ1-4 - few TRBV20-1 CSARFSGGEKLFF TGCAGTGCTCGGTTCTCAGGTGGTGAAAAACTGTTTTTT
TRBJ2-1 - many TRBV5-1 CASSLFGLLNEQFF TGCGCCAGCAGCTTGTTTGGGTTGCTAAATGAGCAGTTCTTC
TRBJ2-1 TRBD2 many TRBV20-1 CSASPSGRTNEQFF TGCAGTGCTAGTCCTAGCGGGAGAACGAATGAGCAGTTCTTC
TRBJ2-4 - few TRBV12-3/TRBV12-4 CASGYSTQGENIQYF TGTGCCAGCGGGTACAGTACCCAAGGGGAAAACATTCAGTACTTC
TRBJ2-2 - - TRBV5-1 CSSSFHANTGELFF TGCTCCAGCAGCTTTCATGCGAACACCGGGGAGCTGTTTTTT
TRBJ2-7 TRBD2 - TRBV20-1 CSASGLAGVHNEQYF TGCAGTGCTAGCGGACTAGCGGGGGTCCACAACGAGCAGTACTTC
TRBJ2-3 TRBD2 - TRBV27 CASSPRITSGRGDTQYF TGTGCCAGCAGTCCCCGAATTACTAGCGGGAGAGGAGATACGCAGTATTTT
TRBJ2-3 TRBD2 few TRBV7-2 CASSLGLAGSTDTQYF TGTGCCAGCAGCTTGGGGCTAGCGGGAAGCACAGATACGCAGTATTTT
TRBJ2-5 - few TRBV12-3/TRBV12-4 CASSRTEYQETQYF TGTGCCAGCAGCCGGACAGAGTACCAAGAGACCCAGTACTTC
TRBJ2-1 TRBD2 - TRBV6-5 CASSRAGVGNEQFF TGTGCCAGCAGCAGAGCGGGAGTCGGTAATGAGCAGTTCTTC
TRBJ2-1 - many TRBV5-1 CASSPYRDNNEQFF TGCGCCAGCAGCCCATACCGGGACAACAATGAGCAGTTCTTC
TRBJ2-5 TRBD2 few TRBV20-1 CSARDPLAGGQETQYF TGCAGTGCTAGAGACCCCCTAGCGGGAGGGCAAGAGACCCAGTACTTC
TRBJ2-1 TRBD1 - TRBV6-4 CASSTGTGLQFF TGTGCCAGCAGTACCGGGACAGGGTTGCAGTTCTTC
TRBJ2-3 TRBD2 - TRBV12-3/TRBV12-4 CAISSGDRYSGVKADTQYF TGTGCCATCTCCTCAGGGGACCGGTATAGCGGGGTTAAGGCAGATACGCAGTATTTT
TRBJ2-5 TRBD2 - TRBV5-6 CASSRILAGGRQETQYF TGTGCCAGCAGCCGGATACTAGCGGGAGGGAGGCAAGAGACCCAGTACTTC
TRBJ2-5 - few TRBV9 CASSVGDPYQETQYF TGTGCCAGCAGCGTTGGAGATCCGTACCAAGAGACCCAGTACTTC
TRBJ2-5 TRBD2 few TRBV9 CASSVASGTSGLGETQYF TGTGCCAGCAGCGTAGCTTCTGGGACTAGCGGTTTAGGAGAGACCCAGTACTTC
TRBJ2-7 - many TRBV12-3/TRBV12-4 CASRPYLGAAYEQYF TGTGCCAGCAGACCCTATCTCGGCGCAGCCTACGAGCAGTACTTC
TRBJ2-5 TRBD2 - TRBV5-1 CASSLGLANGETQYF TGCGCCAGCAGCTTGGGACTAGCGAATGGAGAGACCCAGTACTTC
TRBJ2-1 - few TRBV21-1 CASSMRSYNEQFF TGTGCCAGCAGCATGAGGTCCTACAATGAGCAGTTCTTC
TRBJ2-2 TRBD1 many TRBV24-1 CATSDLWQGASTGELFF TGTGCCACCAGTGATTTGTGGCAGGGGGCGAGCACCGGGGAGCTGTTTTTT
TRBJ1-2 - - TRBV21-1 CASSPSDYGYTF TGTGCCAGCAGCCCATCGGACTATGGCTACACCTTC
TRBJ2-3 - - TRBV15 CATSRAGYLTDTQYF TGTGCCACCAGCAGAGCTGGCTACCTCACAGATACGCAGTATTTT
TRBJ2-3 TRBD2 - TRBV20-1 CSAASGYTDTQYF TGCAGTGCTGCTAGCGGGTACACAGATACGCAGTATTTT
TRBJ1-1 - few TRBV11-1 CASSFGEIAEAFF TGTGCCAGCAGCTTCGGGGAAATCGCTGAAGCTTTCTTT
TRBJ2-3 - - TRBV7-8 CASSLLGVSSTDTQYF TGTGCCAGCAGCTTATTGGGGGTCTCTAGCACAGATACGCAGTATTTT
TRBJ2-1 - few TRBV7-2 CASSLIQHGFNEQFF TGTGCCAGCAGCTTAATTCAACATGGGTTCAATGAGCAGTTCTTC
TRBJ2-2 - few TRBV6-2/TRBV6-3 CASRPSTETGELFF TGTGCCAGCAGACCATCGACAGAGACCGGGGAGCTGTTTTTT
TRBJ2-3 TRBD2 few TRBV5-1 CASSLAVAGGDTQYF TGCGCCAGCAGCTTGGCGGTAGCGGGTGGAGATACGCAGTATTTT
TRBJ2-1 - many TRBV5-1 CASSLVATNEQFF TGCGCCAGCAGCTTGGTGGCTACCAATGAGCAGTTCTTC
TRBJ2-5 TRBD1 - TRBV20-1 CSARDLATGIETQYF TGCAGTGCTAGAGATCTTGCGACAGGGATTGAGACCCAGTACTTC
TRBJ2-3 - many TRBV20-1 CSALSRSTDTQYF TGCAGTGCTTTAAGCCGAAGCACAGATACGCAGTATTTT
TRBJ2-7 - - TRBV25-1 CASSEIRGGAYEQYF TGTGCCAGCAGTGAGATTAGGGGGGGGGCCTACGAGCAGTACTTC
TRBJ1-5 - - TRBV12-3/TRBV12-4 CASSPSPWGHENQPQHF TGTGCCAGCAGTCCGTCGCCTTGGGGGCACGAGAATCAGCCCCAGCATTTT
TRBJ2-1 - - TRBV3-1 CASSQSYEQFF TGTGCCAGCAGCCAATCCTATGAGCAGTTCTTC
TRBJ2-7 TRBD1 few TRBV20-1 CSARSATTQGTTYEQYF TGCAGTGCTAGATCCGCCACCACACAGGGGACGACCTACGAGCAGTACTTC